This TCR beta chain was found in a study of control samples from healthy donors and cancer patients (dated by TCRdb to the early 2020s). With respect to this clone: No cognate antigen has been identified for it. Base qualities are not provided; no much larger clone lies one nucleotide away.

Library construction relied on the immunoSEQ multiplex PCR assay. Entries here come from immuneACCESS through TCRdb and include only in-frame sequences with V and J called. Some clones fail to appear in such tables; in the studies checked, an unresolved V gene covers under half of the shortfall, and the cause of the remainder is unknown. The sample includes some 89,000 clones, with more than 75% observed a single time. 2% to 2.5% of the sample comes from the top ten. Clipping removes 4 bases from V and 1 base from J, with 7 as the unmatched junction base count. Including the terminal cysteine and phenylalanine, the CDR3 comprises 15 residues. The kept DNA is CDR3 alone, 45 bases in frame from the first base. Per the germline V gene, SGHRS is the CDR1 and YFSETQ is the CDR2.

Sequencing input: blood. The V gene is TRBV5-1 and the J gene is TRBJ1-2; TRBD1 fits 7 bases in the junction. The source is a woman aged 35 to 49 in good health. The nucleotides are TGCGCCAGCAGCCAATGGGACAGTATTAACTATGGCTACACCTTC. The translation is CASSQWDSINYGYTF.